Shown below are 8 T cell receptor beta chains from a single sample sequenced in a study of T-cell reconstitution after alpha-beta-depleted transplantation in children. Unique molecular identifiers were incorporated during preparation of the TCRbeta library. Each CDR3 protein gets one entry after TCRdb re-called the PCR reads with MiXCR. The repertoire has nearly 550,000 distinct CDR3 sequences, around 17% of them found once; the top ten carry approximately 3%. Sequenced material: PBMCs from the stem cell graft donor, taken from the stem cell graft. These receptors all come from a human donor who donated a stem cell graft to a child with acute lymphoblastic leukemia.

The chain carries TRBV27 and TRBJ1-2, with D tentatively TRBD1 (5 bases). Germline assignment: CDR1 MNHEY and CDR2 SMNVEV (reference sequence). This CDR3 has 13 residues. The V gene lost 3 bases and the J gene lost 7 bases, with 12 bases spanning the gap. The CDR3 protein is CASSFTGPGGYTF. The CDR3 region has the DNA TGTGCCAGCAGTTTTACAGGACCCGGTGGCTACACCTTC.

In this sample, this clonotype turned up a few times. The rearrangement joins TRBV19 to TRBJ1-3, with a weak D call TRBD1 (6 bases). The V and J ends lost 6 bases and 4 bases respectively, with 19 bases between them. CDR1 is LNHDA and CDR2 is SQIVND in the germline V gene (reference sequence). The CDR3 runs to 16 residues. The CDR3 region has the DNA TGTGCCAGTAGCCGAACCGGACAGACGACGGGAAACACCATATATTTT. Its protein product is CASSRTGQTTGNTIYF.

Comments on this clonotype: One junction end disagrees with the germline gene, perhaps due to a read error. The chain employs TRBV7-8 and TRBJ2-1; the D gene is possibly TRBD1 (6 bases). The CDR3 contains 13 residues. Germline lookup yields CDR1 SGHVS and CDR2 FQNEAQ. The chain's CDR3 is CASSLQGYSEQFF. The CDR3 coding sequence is TGTGCCAGCAGCTTACAGGGGTACAGTGAGCAGTTCTTC.

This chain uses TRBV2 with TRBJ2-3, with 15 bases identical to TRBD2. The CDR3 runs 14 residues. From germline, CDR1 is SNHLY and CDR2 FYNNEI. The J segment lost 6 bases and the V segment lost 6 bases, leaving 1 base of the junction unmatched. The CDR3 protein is CASRGTSGRDTQYF. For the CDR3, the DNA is TGTGCCAGCAGAGGGACTAGCGGGAGGGATACGCAGTATTTT. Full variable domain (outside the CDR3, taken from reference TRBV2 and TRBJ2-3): EPEVTQTPSHQVTQMGQEVILRCVPISNHLYFYWYRQILGQKVEFLVSFYNNEISEKSEIFDDQFSVERPDGSNFTLKIRSTKLEDSAMYFCASRGTSGRDTQYFGPGTRLTVL.

CDR3: CASSWTSGRPDTQYF. CDR3 sequence (DNA): TGTGCCAGTAGCTGGACTAGCGGGAGACCGGATACGCAGTATTTT. The J gene is TRBJ2-3, the V gene TRBV19, with 13 nucleotides matching TRBD2. Trimming took 6 bases from V and 6 from J; bases not matched to a gene: 6. The CDR3 covers 15 residues. Germline loops: CDR1 LNHDA, CDR2 SQIVND (reference sequence).

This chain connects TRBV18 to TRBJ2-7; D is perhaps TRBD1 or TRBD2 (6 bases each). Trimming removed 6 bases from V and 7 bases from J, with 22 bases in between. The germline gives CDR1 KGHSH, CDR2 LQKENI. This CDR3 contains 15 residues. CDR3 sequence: CASSNRAGGQSEQYF. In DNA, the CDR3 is TGTGCCAGCTCCAACCGGGCCGGGGGCCAGTCGGAGCAGTACTTC.

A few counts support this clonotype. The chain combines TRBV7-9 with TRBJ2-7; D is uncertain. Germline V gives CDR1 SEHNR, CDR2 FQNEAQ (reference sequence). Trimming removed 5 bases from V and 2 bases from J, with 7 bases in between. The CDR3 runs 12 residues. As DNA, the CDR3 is TGTGCCAGCAGCCCGGAGACCTACGAGCAGTACTTC. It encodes CASSPETYEQYF. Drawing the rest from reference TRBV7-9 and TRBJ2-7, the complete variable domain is DTGVSQNPRHKITKRGQNVTFRCDPISEHNRLYWYRQTLGQGPEFLTYFQNEAQLEKSRLLSDRFSAERPKGSFSTLEIQRTEQGDSAMYLCASSPETYEQYFGPGTRLTVT.

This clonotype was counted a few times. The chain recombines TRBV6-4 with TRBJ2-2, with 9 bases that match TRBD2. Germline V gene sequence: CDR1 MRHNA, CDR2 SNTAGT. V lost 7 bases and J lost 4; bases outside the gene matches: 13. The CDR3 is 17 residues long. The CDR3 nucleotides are TGTGCCAGCACTCCGAGCGTAGCGGGAGAAGTCACCGGGGAGCTGTTTTTT. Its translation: CASTPSVAGEVTGELFF.